The 9 T cell receptor beta chains reported below all come from one sample, sequenced in a study of chronic HIV infection and antiretroviral therapy. MiXCR, applied by TCRdb to the 5' RACE reads, yields one record per CDR3 protein. The table lists 39,000 or so distinct CDR3 sequences, 7% to 10% of them singletons. Source material: peripheral blood. The origin of the receptors is an adult who had HIV and had not received antiretroviral therapy, or was an uninfected healthy control (not recorded which).

The table lists this clonotype with a count of one. Being one base from a much bigger clone, this may be a read error. This sequence joins TRBV20-1 and TRBJ1-1; tentatively, D is TRBD1 (6 bases). This CDR3 is 14 amino acids long. Germline V CDR1 and CDR2: DFQATT, SNEGSKA (reference sequence). The CDR3 DNA is TGCAGTGCTAGAGAGGGGGCAATGAACACTGAAACTTTCTTT. Its protein is CSAREGAMNTETFF.

V is TRBV5-1 and J is TRBJ1-2, with D possibly matching TRBD1 (5 bases). CDR1 SGHRS and CDR2 YFSETQ come from the germline V gene. The CDR3 has 15 amino acids. Trimming stripped 0 bases from V and 4 bases from J, with 13 bases between. The CDR3 is CASSLEPGGGYGYTF. CDR3 coding DNA: TGCGCCAGCAGCTTGGAGCCGGGGGGGGGCTATGGCTACACCTTC.

This clonotype showed up many times. The CDR3 nucleotides read TGCAGCGTTGAAGATCATGGGCAACCCAACCTATACTCCTACAATGAGCAGTTCTTC. This sequence encodes CSVEDHGQPNLYSYNEQFF. V gene TRBV29-1 combines with J gene TRBJ2-1; the D is unclear. The CDR3 totals 19 residues. The V end was cut by 0 bases, the J end by 0 bases, with 21 bases between. Looked up from germline, CDR1 is SQVTM and CDR2 is ANQGSEA.

The chain couples TRBV7-3 to TRBJ2-3; D is unclear. CDR1 SGHTA and CDR2 FQGTGA come from the germline V gene. V was cut by 5 bases and J by 3 bases, with 9 bases left in between. The CDR3 sequence is 13 residues long. For the CDR3, the DNA is TGTGCCAGCAGCCCCCCCGGAACAGATACGCAGTATTTT. Translated: CASSPPGTDTQYF.

This clonotype occurred many times. The rearrangement links TRBV6-4 to TRBJ2-1, with TRBD2 matching over 11 bases. The CDR3 runs 16 residues. Germline V CDR1 and CDR2: MRHNA, SNTAGT. The ends lost 0 bases at V and 6 bases at J; junction bases unmatched: 4. The CDR3 nucleotides read TGTGCCAGCAGTGACTCACTAGCGGGAGATAGCAATGAGCAGTTCTTC. It encodes CASSDSLAGDSNEQFF.

This clonotype occurred many times. The chain recombines TRBV5-6 with TRBJ2-3; 11 bases map to TRBD1. J gave up 5 bases and V 4 bases, and 6 bases lay outside the gene matches. This CDR3 comprises 15 residues. Germline V gene sequence: CDR1 SGHDT, CDR2 YYEEEE. The CDR3 reads CASSTGQGVGDTQYF. The CDR3 nucleotides are TGTGCCAGCAGCACGGGACAGGGGGTCGGAGATACGCAGTATTTT.

This clonotype appeared many times. The chain uses TRBV7-2 and TRBJ2-7; a possible D gene is TRBD1 (6 bases). There are 13 residues in the CDR3. Germline assignment: CDR1 SGHTA and CDR2 FQGNSA. V was shortened by 4 bases and J by 4 bases, with 11 bases between the two germline ends. In nucleotides, the CDR3 is TGTGCCAGCAGCTCACGGACAGAATACGAGCAGTACTTC. Translation gives CASSSRTEYEQYF.

V usage is TRBV28 and J usage is TRBJ2-7; 10 bases fit TRBD1. CDR1 MDHEN and CDR2 SYDVKM come from the germline V gene. The ends lost 4 bases at V and 3 bases at J; junction bases unmatched: 12. This CDR3 has 17 residues. This chain's CDR3 is CASSWGTGVRRSYEQYF. CDR3 nucleotide sequence: TGTGCCAGCAGTTGGGGGACAGGGGTGCGGCGGAGCTACGAGCAGTACTTC.

This clonotype has ten or more counts. This chain links TRBV7-3 with TRBJ2-3; 10 bases map to TRBD2. This CDR3 is built from 16 residues. V lost 0 bases to trimming and J lost 1 base; unmatched junction nucleotides: 1. CDR1 and CDR2 from the germline V gene are SGHTA and FQGTGA. The CDR3 DNA follows: TGTGCCAGCAGCTTAACCGGGACTAGCGGCACAGATACGCAGTATTTT. It specifies CASSLTGTSGTDTQYF.